The rows below give T cell receptor beta chains drawn from one sample of a study of T cells in Graves' hyperthyroidism and ophthalmopathy. TCRdb ran MiXCR on the multiplex PCR reads and lists one entry per CDR3 protein. The profile shows around 400,000 distinct CDR3 sequences, 25% of them singletons. The sequencing sample was made of blood. The receptors shown here come from a man aged 45-65 years with Graves' hyperthyroidism. Both conserved end residues are part of each CDR3. Each record gives: V gene, clone size, J gene, D gene, CDR3 protein, CDR3 DNA. A D gene is named only where the DNA matches it firmly. Expanded clones get a size class; other rows say once, few or many, or leave the size out.

TRBV24-1	many	TRBJ2-3	TRBD2	CATSDLSGTSGYTQYF	TGTGCCACCAGTGATTTATCCGGGACTAGCGGTTATACGCAGTATTTT
TRBV28	many	TRBJ2-7	TRBD1	CASSGTDTYEQYF	TGTGCCAGCAGCGGGACAGACACCTACGAGCAGTACTTC
TRBV2	many	TRBJ1-2	.	CASNWGNGYTF	TGTGCCAGCAATTGGGGAAATGGCTACACCTTC
TRBV10-1	.	TRBJ2-2	.	CASSGEGGTGELFF	TGCGCCAGCAGTGGAGAAGGGGGCACCGGGGAGCTGTTTTTT
TRBV27	.	TRBJ1-2	.	CASSLSAGLYGYTF	TGTGCCAGCAGTTTATCGGCGGGGTTGTATGGCTACACCTTC
TRBV11-1	many	TRBJ2-7	TRBD2	CASSLATSGGEQYF	TGTGCCAGCAGCTTAGCAACTAGCGGGGGCGAGCAGTACTTC
TRBV29-1	few	TRBJ2-5	TRBD1	CSVSRTGYQETQYF	TGCAGCGTTTCAAGGACAGGGTACCAAGAGACCCAGTACTTC
TRBV11-3	.	TRBJ2-3	.	CASSLDWTGSDTQYF	TGTGCCAGCAGCTTAGATTGGACCGGATCGGATACGCAGTATTTT
TRBV18	many	TRBJ2-3	.	CASSPPGTDTQYF	TGTGCCAGCTCACCGCCGGGAACAGATACGCAGTATTTT
TRBV5-1	.	TRBJ2-7	.	CASSLNSLLSYEQYF	TGCGCCAGCAGCTTGAACTCCCTCCTCTCCTACGAGCAGTACTTC
TRBV7-9	.	TRBJ2-1	.	CASSLVAAEQFF	TGTGCCAGCAGCTTAGTCGCTGCAGAGCAGTTCTTC
TRBV27	few	TRBJ2-1	.	CASRLTAFDQYEQFF	TGTGCCAGCAGGCTGACAGCATTTGACCAATATGAGCAGTTCTTC
TRBV28	.	TRBJ2-5	.	CASRHTNSETQYF	TGTGCCAGCCGACATACAAACTCGGAGACCCAGTACTTC
TRBV6-2/TRBV6-3	.	TRBJ1-4	.	CASSPVGTQNEKLFF	TGTGCCAGCAGCCCAGTTGGGACACAGAATGAAAAACTGTTTTTT
TRBV19	.	TRBJ2-1	.	CASSIGWRPPDSYNEQFF	TGTGCCAGTAGTATTGGCTGGAGGCCACCCGACTCCTACAATGAGCAGTTCTTC
TRBV11-2	.	TRBJ1-1	.	CASSLVPMNTEAFF	TGTGCCAGCAGCTTAGTCCCCATGAACACTGAAGCTTTCTTT
TRBV2	many	TRBJ2-7	.	CASTDDISYEQYF	TGTGCCAGCACTGACGACATTTCCTACGAGCAGTACTTC
TRBV3-1	many	TRBJ2-7	.	CASSQMYEQYF	TGTGCCAGCAGTCAAATGTACGAGCAGTACTTC
TRBV6-1	many	TRBJ2-1	TRBD2	CASSYGTSGINEQFF	TGTGCCAGCTCTTACGGGACTAGCGGGATCAATGAGCAGTTCTTC
TRBV27	many	TRBJ2-7	TRBD2	CASSWGTSGYEQYF	TGTGCCAGCAGTTGGGGGACTAGCGGGTACGAGCAGTACTTC
TRBV12-3/TRBV12-4	.	TRBJ1-6	.	CASSQREFGSPLHF	TGTGCCAGCAGCCAGCGGGAGTTCGGGTCACCCCTCCACTTT
TRBV7-6	.	TRBJ2-7	TRBD2	CASSLEGTSGRAYEQYF	TGTGCCAGCAGCTTAGAAGGGACTAGCGGGAGGGCCTACGAGCAGTACTTC
TRBV28	few	TRBJ2-5	.	CASSFSGGDSETQYF	TGTGCCAGCAGTTTCTCAGGGGGGGATAGCGAGACCCAGTACTTC
TRBV20-1	.	TRBJ2-7	TRBD2	CSVQNSVGPSGSKYEQYF	TGCAGTGTGCAGAATTCGGTCGGGCCTAGCGGGAGCAAATACGAGCAGTACTTC
TRBV7-3	many	TRBJ1-1	.	CASSLTGGVNTEAFF	TGTGCCAGCAGCTTGACGGGGGGGGTGAACACTGAAGCTTTCTTT
TRBV4-1	.	TRBJ2-5	.	CASSQELGAWETQYF	TGCGCCAGCAGCCAAGAGTTGGGGGCGTGGGAGACCCAGTACTTC
TRBV13	few	TRBJ2-7	.	CASSPRTTTYEQYF	TGTGCCAGCAGCCCTAGGACTACCACCTACGAGCAGTACTTC
TRBV9	few	TRBJ2-1	TRBD1	CASSAGQHNEQFF	TGTGCCAGCAGCGCGGGACAGCACAATGAGCAGTTCTTC
TRBV27	.	TRBJ1-1	.	CASSSRPRDTEAFF	TGTGCCAGCAGTTCCCGCCCTCGAGACACTGAAGCTTTCTTT
TRBV25-1	.	TRBJ2-7	TRBD2	CASSDSGRWAYEQYF	TGTGCCAGCAGTGATAGCGGGAGATGGGCCTACGAGCAGTACTTC
TRBV12-3/TRBV12-4	many	TRBJ2-2	.	CASSFGGNTGELFF	TGTGCCAGCAGTTTTGGAGGGAACACCGGGGAGCTGTTTTTT
TRBV28	many	TRBJ2-3	TRBD2	CASRLFRTSLADTQYF	TGTGCCAGCAGGTTGTTCAGGACTAGTTTGGCAGATACGCAGTATTTT
TRBV15	.	TRBJ1-5	.	CATSFRGTNQPQHF	TGTGCCACCAGCTTTAGGGGTACCAATCAGCCCCAGCATTTT
TRBV12-3/TRBV12-4	.	TRBJ2-4	.	CASSFEIAKNIQYF	TGTGCCAGCAGTTTTGAAATCGCCAAAAACATTCAGTACTTC
TRBV28	few	TRBJ2-2	.	CASSFYRNTGELFF	TGTGCCAGCAGTTTTTACAGGAACACCGGGGAGCTGTTTTTT
TRBV10-3	.	TRBJ1-1	.	CAISESSLEAFF	TGTGCCATCAGTGAGTCCAGCTTGGAAGCTTTCTTT
TRBV7-2	few	TRBJ2-7	.	CASSLSTGTGYEQYF	TGTGCCAGCAGCTTGTCCACCGGGACGGGCTACGAGCAGTACTTC
TRBV5-6	.	TRBJ2-5	TRBD2	CASSLDFGRAETQYF	TGTGCCAGCAGCTTGGATTTCGGGAGGGCAGAGACCCAGTACTTC
TRBV6-1	.	TRBJ1-1	.	CASSDWGSTEAFF	TGTGCCAGCAGTGATTGGGGTTCCACTGAAGCTTTCTTT
TRBV12-3/TRBV12-4	.	TRBJ1-1	.	CASSFKLGIEAFF	TGTGCCAGCAGTTTTAAGCTGGGCATTGAAGCTTTCTTT